This T cell receptor (beta chain) appears in the sequencing data of a study of CXCR3-negative and CXCR3-positive naive CD8 T cells (dated by TCRdb to the late 2010s). Broadly, across the study: In total, about 130 million TRB reads were obtained, which works out to roughly 1.5 +/- 0.3 million reads per library. The diversity and physicochemical repertoire analyses included some 11 donors pooled from two independent experiments. For the TRBV-TRBJ cluster analysis, the naive subsets came from 5 donors, while the memory cells came from 3 donors. Summary of the overall study and its limitations: Comparably high repertoire diversity was found in both naive subsets, whereas much lower repertoire diversity was found in memory CD8+ T cells. Similar TRBV-TRBJ usage was shown by naive CXCR3-negative and CXCR3-positive cells from the same donor, whereas distinct patterns were shown by memory cells. Freshly isolated PBMCs were used for most assays because CXCR3 expression went down partially after cryopreservation. Because surface CD5, which has been linked to self-reactivity in mice, was comparable between naive subsets, TCR interaction strength was also inferred from TRB CDR3 physicochemical properties. TRB CDR3s from CXCR3-positive naive cells showed higher hydrophobicity (lower Kidera factor 4), lower energy, and higher strength and volume indices than CXCR3-negative naive cells.

Each CD8+ T cell subset was flow-sorted in triplicate, and 300,000 cells per subset were placed directly into RLT lysis buffer. Naive CD8+ T cells were defined stringently as CD45RO-CCR7+CD27+CD95- to exclude memory contaminants. Peripheral blood mononuclear cells were isolated from buffy coats by standard density gradient centrifugation. Naive CXCR3-negative and CXCR3-positive CD8+ T cells were flow-sorted on a FACSAria III. An RNeasy Mini Kit was used to extract total RNA from the sorted cells. There are 14 amino acids in the CDR3, from cysteine to phenylalanine inclusive. There is no recorded DNA. Sequences MDHEN (CDR1) and SYDVKM (CDR2) are obtained from the germline V gene. A word on this clonotype: Its antigen remains unidentified.

The sequencing machine was a NextSeq 550. The Human TCR Profiling Kit (MiLaboratory) was used to prepare UMI-labeled 5' RACE TRB cDNA libraries. cDNA synthesis used the entire amount of extracted RNA, and PCR amplification then used the entire amount of cDNA produced. The libraries were made side by side, with each library going through the same number of PCR cycles. The authors' analysis ran thus. With a requirement of at least two reads per UMI, MIGEC and MiXCR extracted about 57,000 +/- 9,900 unique UMI-labeled TRB cDNA molecules per library. On average, approximately 40,000 +/- 10,000 functional in-frame TRB CDR3 nucleotide clonotypes lacking stop codons were found per library. After downsampling to 5000 UMI-labeled TRB molecules per sample, diversity metrics, including normalized Shannon-Wiener and Chao1, were computed in VDJtools. For the central five CDR3 residues, VDJtools calculated physicochemical properties weighted by clonotype size, namely interaction energy, strength, volume and Kidera factor 4. TCRdb reprocessed the reads, so every CDR3 protein sequence counts as one entry and DNA is not shown. TCRdb's processing, not the study's, gives the V and J calls here. This sample's listing comprises some 48,000 distinct CDR3 sequences. Of the sample, approximately 2.3% is held by the ten largest clones.

Sequencing was done on a sample of naive CXCR3- CD8+ T cells from blood. What this sample's cell subset or site label stands for: CD45RO-CCR7+CD27+CD95- naive CD8+ T cells lacking CXCR3 (TNR3-). Recombination linked TRBV28 to TRBJ2-7; as DNA is missing, the TRBD1 call by TCRdb cannot be tested. The sequence was obtained from a human donor in good health. Some clones in this sample may be carry-over from other donors' samples. The CDR3 reads CASSHRQGRDEQYF.